One sample yielded the 25 T cell receptor beta chains listed below, sequenced in a study of T-cell reconstitution after alpha-beta-depleted transplantation in children. Unique molecular identifiers were used in preparing the TCRbeta library. TCRdb re-analysed the PCR reads in MiXCR, keeping a single row per CDR3 protein. The sample holds around 600,000 distinct CDR3 sequences, more than 9% seen once. Sequenced here: PBMCs from the stem cell graft donor, sampled from the stem cell graft. These TCRs come from a human donor who donated a stem cell graft to a child with acute myeloid leukemia.

This clonotype has at least ten counts. The chain links TRBV6-5 to TRBJ2-3; D unresolved. This CDR3 is built from 16 residues. Germline V gene data show CDR1 as MNHEY and CDR2 as SVGAGI. V lost 0 bases and J lost 0, with 10 bases in between. CDR3 DNA sequence: TGTGCCAGCAGTTACTCTCTGCTGCTAAGCACAGATACGCAGTATTTT. It is translated as CASSYSLLLSTDTQYF.

This clonotype was counted a few times. The V gene is TRBV20-1, the J gene TRBJ2-7; 7 positions agree with TRBD1. Germline CDR1 and CDR2: DFQATT and SNEGSKA (reference sequence). The CDR3 covers 13 residues. Germline trimming cut 6 bases from V and 2 bases from J; bases unmatched to any gene: 7. This chain's CDR3 is CSAAGTEPYEQYF. The CDR3, as DNA: TGCAGTGCAGCCGGGACAGAACCCTACGAGCAGTACTTC.

This clonotype was seen more than once but under ten times. The V call is TRBV28, the J call TRBJ2-4; 9 nucleotides line up with TRBD1. There are 13 residues in the CDR3. The V gene's germline CDR1 is MDHEN and CDR2 SYDVKM. The V segment lost 6 bases and the J segment 11 bases; nucleotides outside the gene matches: 8. Here the CDR3 DNA reads TGTGCCAGCAGACTACCGGGACAGGGAGTTCAGTACTTC. Translated: CASRLPGQGVQYF.

The table lists this clonotype with many counts. The V call is TRBV12-3 or TRBV12-4, the J call TRBJ1-2, with D perhaps TRBD1 (6 bases). This CDR3 is built from 13 residues. The V end lost 2 bases, the J end lost 7 bases, and 11 bases lay between the germline ends. CDR3 amino acids: CASSLRGLGGYTF. CDR3 sequence (DNA): TGTGCCAGCAGTTTACGGGGGCTGGGTGGCTACACCTTC.

Comments on this clonotype: One end of the junction does not line up with germline, which may come from a read error. The CDR3 region is CASTLTGGSWELFF. The DNA of the CDR3 is TGTGCCAGCACCTTAACCGGGGGGTCCTGGGAGCTGTTTTTT. The chain links TRBV11-2 to TRBJ2-2, with 7 nucleotides matching TRBD2. Germline CDR1 and CDR2: SGHAT and FQNNGV. The CDR3 runs to 14 residues.

This rearrangement joins TRBV20-1 to TRBJ2-7, with D possibly TRBD2 on 6 matching bases. The length of the CDR3 is 14 residues. V was shortened by 6 bases and J by 0 bases, with 15 bases between the two germline ends. Germline V gene lookup returns CDR1 DFQATT and CDR2 SNEGSKA (reference sequence). The CDR3 protein is CSAPGTLSSYEQYF. In nucleotides, the CDR3 is TGCAGTGCCCCCGGGACTCTCAGCTCCTACGAGCAGTACTTC.

This clonotype was observed many times. V gene TRBV4-3 combines with J gene TRBJ2-3, with 11 bases that match TRBD2. Germline V gene data show CDR1 as LGHNA and CDR2 as YSLEER. The CDR3 is 14 amino acids. Trimming at V came to 0 bases and at J to 10 bases, leaving 3 bases not matched to a gene. In nucleotides, the CDR3 is TGCGCCAGCAGCCAAGATCCTAGCGGGAGGTCGCAGTATTTT. This encodes CASSQDPSGRSQYF.

In its sample, this clonotype was seen a few times. J is TRBJ2-5 and V is TRBV20-1; D unclear. Trimming cost V 3 bases and J 4 bases, with 3 bases left between them. CDR1 DFQATT and CDR2 SNEGSKA come from the germline V gene (reference sequence). CDR3 length: 10 residues. CDR3: CSARIETQYF. CDR3 DNA: TGCAGTGCTAGGATAGAGACCCAGTACTTC.

Ten or more counts support this clonotype. The V call is TRBV20-1, the J call TRBJ2-1, with TRBD2 matching 14 bases. Germline CDR1 reads DFQATT; CDR2 reads SNEGSKA (reference sequence). This CDR3 region has 16 residues. After removal of 4 bases from V and 9 bases from J, the junction contained 11 bases not matched to a gene. Here the CDR3 reads CSAIPTSGRVQGEQFF. Here the CDR3 DNA reads TGCAGTGCTATCCCGACTAGCGGGAGGGTCCAGGGTGAGCAGTTCTTC.

The rearrangement uses TRBV7-9 and TRBJ1-2; tentative D call: TRBD1 (5 bases). The CDR3 loop spans 13 amino acids. V was cut by 5 bases and J by 8 bases, with 15 bases left in between. Looked up from germline, CDR1 is SEHNR and CDR2 is FQNEAQ (reference sequence). As DNA, the CDR3 is TGTGCCAGCAGCGCGACAGACTATGGAGGCTACACCTTC. Translation: CASSATDYGGYTF.

This clonotype appeared many times. V is TRBV28 and J is TRBJ1-1, with D tentatively TRBD1 (5 bases). The CDR3 extends over 14 amino acids. CDR1 MDHEN and CDR2 SYDVKM come from the germline V gene. Trimming took 7 bases from V and 0 from J, leaving 12 bases between them. The CDR3 DNA is TGTGCCAGCATCCCGGGGCCCATGAACACTGAAGCTTTCTTT. Its translation: CASIPGPMNTEAFF. The full variable domain, rest sourced from reference TRBV28 and TRBJ1-1, is DVKVTQSSRYLVKRTGEKVFLECVQDMDHENMFWYRQDPGLGLRLIYFSYDVKMKEKGDIPEGYSVSREKKERFSLILESASTNQTSMYLCASIPGPMNTEAFFGQGTRLTVV.

The V call is TRBV7-8, the J call TRBJ1-2; no definite D call. The CDR3 consists of 17 residues. Trimming shortened V by 4 bases and J by 8 bases, and 26 bases separated the two germline ends. The V gene's germline CDR1 is SGHVS and CDR2 FQNEAQ. DNA for the CDR3: TGTGCCAGCAGCTCATCACCAGCCCCATTGGGGATGGGGGGCTACACCTTC. It specifies CASSSSPAPLGMGGYTF.

This clonotype was picked up one time. The V gene is TRBV6-2 or TRBV6-3, the J gene TRBJ1-2; a possible D gene is TRBD1 (6 bases). The germline gives CDR1 MNHEY, CDR2 SVGEGT. The CDR3 has 13 amino acids. Trimming stripped 4 bases from V and 7 bases from J, with 13 bases between. CDR3 coding DNA: TGTGCCAGCAGTTGGGCAGGGGAGAGTGGCTACACCTTC. It codes for CASSWAGESGYTF.

The chain joins TRBV4-2 to TRBJ2-3; TRBD2 matches at 7 bases. The CDR3 length is 13 residues. Germline lookup yields CDR1 LGHNA and CDR2 YNFKEQ. This chain's CDR3 is CKRWGGGTDTQYF. As DNA, the CDR3 is TGTAAACGTTGGGGGGGAGGCACAGATACGCAGTATTTT.

On this clonotype: A much larger clone lies one base from this, so it may be a read error. Because the CDR3's place on the DNA is in doubt, the DNA is left out and the CDR3 is given as listed by TCRdb. The chain is built from TRBV7-2 and TRBJ2-7; TRBD2 is the table's D call and was not checked against the DNA. The CDR3 comprises 16 residues, both ends counted. From germline, CDR1 is SGHTA and CDR2 FQGNSA. CDR3 region: CASSVASGTSPWERYF.

The chain is built from TRBV5-8 and TRBJ2-3; 10 nucleotides line up with TRBD2. The CDR3 loop spans 15 amino acids. Germline V lookup: CDR1 SGHTS, CDR2 YDEGEE. J was trimmed by 8 bases and V by 10 bases; bases with no gene match: 16. The CDR3 DNA is TGTGCCGCAAAGATTGGTGGGCTAGCGGGAGCTACGCAGTATTTT. It specifies CAAKIGGLAGATQYF.

This clonotype has just a few counts. J is TRBJ1-5 and V is TRBV19, with D unresolved. The CDR3 is 14 residues long. Trimming removed 3 bases from V and 5 bases from J, with 11 bases in between. CDR1 and CDR2 from the germline V gene are LNHDA and SQIVND (reference sequence). CDR3 sequence: CASSIISEDQPQHF. The CDR3 DNA reads TGTGCCAGTAGTATTATTTCCGAGGATCAGCCCCAGCATTTT.

The rearrangement joins TRBV18 to TRBJ2-2; TRBD1 aligns across 9 bases. Losses at the gene ends were 6 bases for V and 5 bases for J; bases not matched to a gene: 7. The V gene's germline CDR1 is KGHSH and CDR2 LQKENI. The CDR3 spans 15 residues. CDR3 nucleotides: TGTGCCAGCTCCCCTCGACAGGGGGAGACCGGGGAGCTGTTTTTT. Protein sequence: CASSPRQGETGELFF.

This clonotype was recorded a few times. The chain combines TRBV6-1 with TRBJ2-3; 9 bases line up with TRBD1. Germline V lookup: CDR1 MNHNS, CDR2 SASEGT. With 8 bases clipped from V and 1 base from J, the junction kept 10 bases outside the gene matches. CDR3 length: 16 amino acids. Written as DNA, the CDR3 is TGTGCCAGCGAGGGACAGGGAGACGTTGGCACAGATACGCAGTATTTT. Protein sequence: CASEGQGDVGTDTQYF.

At least ten counts were recorded for this clonotype. The chain combines TRBV29-1 with TRBJ2-7, with 8 bases aligning to TRBD1. Germline V CDR1 and CDR2: SQVTM, ANQGSEA. The V gene end was trimmed by 6 bases and the J gene end by 0 bases; junction bases not matched to a gene: 4. The length of the CDR3 is 13 residues. The CDR3 loop reads CSVQGALSYEQYF. Here the CDR3 DNA reads TGCAGCGTCCAGGGGGCGCTCTCCTACGAGCAGTACTTC.

This clonotype showed up many times. The chain couples TRBV20-1 to TRBJ2-5; D tentatively fits TRBD1 or TRBD2 (6 bases each). Trimming took off 3 bases at V and 4 bases at J, with 9 bases between the two ends. Per the germline V gene, CDR1 is DFQATT and CDR2 is SNEGSKA (reference sequence). The CDR3 length is 12 residues. The CDR3 region has the DNA TGCAGTGCTAGCGAGGGGGGAGAGACCCAGTACTTC. Its translation is CSASEGGETQYF.

There are a few counts of this clonotype. The CDR3 nucleotides are TGTGCCAGCAGCTTTGCGGGAGGTAGCTCCTACGAGCAGTACTTC. Translated, it gives CASSFAGGSSYEQYF. The chain couples TRBV11-1 to TRBJ2-7; 8 bases are a match to TRBD2. Germline CDR1 SGHAT, CDR2 FQDESV (reference sequence). The junction had 4 bases not matched to a gene; V was cut back by 3 bases and J by 0 bases. The CDR3 extends over 15 amino acids.

This clonotype was recorded many times. This chain uses TRBV6-5 with TRBJ2-7; 8 bases fit TRBD1. Trimming cost V 2 bases and J 6 bases; bases outside gene matches: 6. Germline V lookup: CDR1 MNHEY, CDR2 SVGAGI. CDR3 length: 14 amino acids. This CDR3 is CASSYRITGGEQYF. In DNA, the CDR3 is TGTGCCAGCAGTTACAGAATAACAGGGGGCGAGCAGTACTTC.

The genes are TRBV28 and TRBJ2-6, with D hard to call. The V end was cut by 7 bases, the J end by 0 bases, with 10 bases between. This CDR3 comprises 15 residues. Per the germline V gene, CDR1 is MDHEN and CDR2 is SYDVKM. The CDR3 nucleotides read TGTGCCAGCAACTCTAGGGACTCTGGGGCCAACGTCCTGACTTTC. This translates into CASNSRDSGANVLTF.

This clonotype has ten or more counts. The CDR3 reads CASSRTGSSYEQYF. The CDR3 DNA is TGTGCCAGCAGCCGGACAGGGAGCTCCTACGAGCAGTACTTC. The rearrangement links TRBV6-1 to TRBJ2-7, with TRBD1 matching 8 bases. J was trimmed by 0 bases and V by 6 bases; bases with no gene match: 4. CDR3 length: 14 amino acids. Germline V lookup: CDR1 MNHNS, CDR2 SASEGT.